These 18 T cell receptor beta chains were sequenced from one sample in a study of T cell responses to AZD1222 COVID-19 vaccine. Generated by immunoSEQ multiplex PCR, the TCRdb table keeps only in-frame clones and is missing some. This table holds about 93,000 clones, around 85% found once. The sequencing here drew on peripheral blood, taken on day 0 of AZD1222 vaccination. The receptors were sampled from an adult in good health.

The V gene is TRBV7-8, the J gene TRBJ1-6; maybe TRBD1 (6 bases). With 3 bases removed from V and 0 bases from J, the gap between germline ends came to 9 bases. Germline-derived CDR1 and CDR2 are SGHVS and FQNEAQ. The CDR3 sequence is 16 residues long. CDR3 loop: CASSFDRSSYNSPLHF. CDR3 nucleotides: TGTGCCAGCAGCTTCGACAGGAGCTCCTATAATTCACCCCTCCACTTT.

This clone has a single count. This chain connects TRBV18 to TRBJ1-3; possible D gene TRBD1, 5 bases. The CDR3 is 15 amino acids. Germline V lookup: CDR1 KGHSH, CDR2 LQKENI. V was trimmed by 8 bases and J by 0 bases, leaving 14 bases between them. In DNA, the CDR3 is TGTGCCAGCAGCCGGGACGTAAGCTCTGGAAACACCATATATTTT. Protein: CASSRDVSSGNTIYF.

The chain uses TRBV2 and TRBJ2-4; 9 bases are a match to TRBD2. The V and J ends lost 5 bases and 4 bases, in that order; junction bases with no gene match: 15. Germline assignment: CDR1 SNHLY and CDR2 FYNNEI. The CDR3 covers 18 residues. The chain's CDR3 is CASSPPEREEARKNIQYF. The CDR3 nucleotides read TGTGCCAGCAGTCCACCCGAGCGGGAGGAGGCGAGGAAAAACATTCAGTACTTC. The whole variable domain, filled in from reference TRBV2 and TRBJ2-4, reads EPEVTQTPSHQVTQMGQEVILRCVPISNHLYFYWYRQILGQKVEFLVSFYNNEISEKSEIFDDQFSVERPDGSNFTLKIRSTKLEDSAMYFCASSPPEREEARKNIQYFGAGTRLSVL.

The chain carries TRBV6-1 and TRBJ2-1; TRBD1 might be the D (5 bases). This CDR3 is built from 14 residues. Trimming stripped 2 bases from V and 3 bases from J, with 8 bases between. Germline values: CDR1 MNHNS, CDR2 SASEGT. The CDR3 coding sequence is TGTGCCAGCAGTGAACGACAGTACTACAATGAGCAGTTCTTC. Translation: CASSERQYYNEQFF.

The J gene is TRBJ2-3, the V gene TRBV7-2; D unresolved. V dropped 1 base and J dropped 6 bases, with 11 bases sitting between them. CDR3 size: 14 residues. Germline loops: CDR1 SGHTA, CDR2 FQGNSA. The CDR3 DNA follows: TGTGCCAGCAGCTTAGTGTCAGCTTCCGATACGCAGTATTTT. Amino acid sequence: CASSLVSASDTQYF.

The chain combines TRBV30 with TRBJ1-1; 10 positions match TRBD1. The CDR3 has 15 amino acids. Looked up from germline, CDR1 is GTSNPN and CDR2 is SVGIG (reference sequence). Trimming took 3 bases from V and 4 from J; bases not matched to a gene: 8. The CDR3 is CAWSRQTGGSTEAFF. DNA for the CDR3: TGTGCCTGGAGCCGACAGACAGGGGGCTCCACTGAAGCTTTCTTT.

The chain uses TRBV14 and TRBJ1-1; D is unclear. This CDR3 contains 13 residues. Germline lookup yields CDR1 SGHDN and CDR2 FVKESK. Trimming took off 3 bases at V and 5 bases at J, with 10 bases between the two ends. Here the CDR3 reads CASSQQEETEAFF. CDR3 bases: TGTGCCAGCAGCCAGCAAGAGGAGACTGAAGCTTTCTTT.

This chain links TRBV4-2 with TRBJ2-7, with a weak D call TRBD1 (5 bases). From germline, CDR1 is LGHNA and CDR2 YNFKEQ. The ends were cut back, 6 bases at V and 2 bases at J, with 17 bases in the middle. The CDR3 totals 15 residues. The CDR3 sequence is CASRPSRQYAYEQYF. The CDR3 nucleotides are TGTGCCAGCAGACCGTCTAGACAGTACGCCTACGAGCAGTACTTC.

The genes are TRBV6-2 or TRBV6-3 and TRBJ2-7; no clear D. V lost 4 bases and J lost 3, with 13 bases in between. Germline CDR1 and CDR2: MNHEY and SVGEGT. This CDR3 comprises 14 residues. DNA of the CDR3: TGTGCCAGCAGTTCCTGGCCGATTAGCTACGAGCAGTACTTC. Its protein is CASSSWPISYEQYF.

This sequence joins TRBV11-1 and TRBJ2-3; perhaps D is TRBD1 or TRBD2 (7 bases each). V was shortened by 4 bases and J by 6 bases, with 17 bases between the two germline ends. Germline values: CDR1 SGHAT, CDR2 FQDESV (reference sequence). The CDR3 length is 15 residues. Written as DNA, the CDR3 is TGTGCCAGCAGCTCTCAGGGGGGGGTACTGGATACGCAGTATTTT. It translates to CASSSQGGVLDTQYF.

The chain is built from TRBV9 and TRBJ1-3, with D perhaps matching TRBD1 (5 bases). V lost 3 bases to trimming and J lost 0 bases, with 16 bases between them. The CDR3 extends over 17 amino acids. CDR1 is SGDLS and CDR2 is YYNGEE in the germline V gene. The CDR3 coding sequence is TGTGCCAGCAGCGCCTCAGACAGTCGCCACTCTGGAAACACCATATATTTT. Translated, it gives CASSASDSRHSGNTIYF.

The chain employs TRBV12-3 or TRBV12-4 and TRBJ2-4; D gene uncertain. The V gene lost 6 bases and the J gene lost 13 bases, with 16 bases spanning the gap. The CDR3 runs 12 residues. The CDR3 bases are TGTGCCAGCAGCATAGGACCCGGACGCCAGTACTTC. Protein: CASSIGPGRQYF.

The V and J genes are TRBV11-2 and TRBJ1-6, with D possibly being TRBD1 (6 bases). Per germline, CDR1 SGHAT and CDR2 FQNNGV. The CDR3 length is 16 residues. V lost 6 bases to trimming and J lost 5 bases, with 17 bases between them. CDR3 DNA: TGTGCCAGCAGGGAGGTCTGGGGGCCCAATAATTCACCCCTCCACTTT. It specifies CASREVWGPNNSPLHF.

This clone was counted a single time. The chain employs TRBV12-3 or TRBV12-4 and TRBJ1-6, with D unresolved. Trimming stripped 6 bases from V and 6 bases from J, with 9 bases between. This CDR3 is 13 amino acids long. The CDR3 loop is CASRTNSNSPLHF. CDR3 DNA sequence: TGTGCCAGCAGAACAAACAGTAATTCACCCCTCCACTTT.

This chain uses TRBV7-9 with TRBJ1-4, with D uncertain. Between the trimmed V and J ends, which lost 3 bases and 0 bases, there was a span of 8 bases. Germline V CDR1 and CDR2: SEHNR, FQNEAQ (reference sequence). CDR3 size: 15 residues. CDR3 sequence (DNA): TGTGCCAGCAGCTTGACGGCTGCAACTAATGAAAAACTGTTTTTT. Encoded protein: CASSLTAATNEKLFF.

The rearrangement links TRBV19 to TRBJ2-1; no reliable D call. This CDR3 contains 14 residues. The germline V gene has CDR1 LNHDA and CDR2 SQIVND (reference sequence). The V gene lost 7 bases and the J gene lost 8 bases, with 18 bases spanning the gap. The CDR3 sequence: CASTGVNTLDEQFF. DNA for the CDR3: TGTGCCAGTACGGGCGTAAACACCCTCGATGAGCAGTTCTTC.

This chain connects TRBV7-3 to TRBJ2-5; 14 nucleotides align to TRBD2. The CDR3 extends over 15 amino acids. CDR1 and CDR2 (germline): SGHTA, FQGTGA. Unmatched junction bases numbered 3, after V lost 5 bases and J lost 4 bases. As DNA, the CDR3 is TGTGCCAGCAGCCAGGGACTAGCGGGAGTAGAGACCCAGTACTTC. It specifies CASSQGLAGVETQYF.

The CDR3 nucleotides read TGTGCCAGCAGCTTCGGGCGACAGGCGGCTGAAGCTTTCTTT. It translates to CASSFGRQAAEAFF. V is TRBV5-6 and J is TRBJ1-1; D perhaps matches TRBD1 (6 bases). The CDR3 runs to 14 residues. In germline, CDR1 is SGHDT, CDR2 YYEEEE. Trimming took off 2 bases at V and 6 bases at J, with 14 bases between the two ends.